The 9 T cell receptor beta chains below all came from one sample that was sequenced in a study of neurological immune-mediated disorders. TCRdb independently ran MiXCR on the 5' RACE reads; one entry per CDR3 protein. This sample yields some 65,000 distinct CDR3 sequences, of which roughly 4% are seen a single time; roughly 2.7% belongs to the top ten. The specimen was PBMCs. These receptors were obtained from a middle-aged man with multiple sclerosis.

In its sample, this clonotype was seen many times. The junction departs from the called germline gene at one end, perhaps through a read error. The chain recombines TRBV7-7 with TRBJ2-3; no reliable D call. This CDR3 contains 14 residues. The V gene's germline CDR1 is SSHAT and CDR2 FNYEAQ (reference sequence). The CDR3 protein is CASSLTLASDTQYF. The CDR3 DNA follows: TGTGCTAGCAGCTTAACTCTCGCGTCAGATACGCAGTATTTT.

Ten or more counts support this clonotype. The chain joins TRBV20-1 to TRBJ2-1; a weak D match, TRBD1 (6 bases). This CDR3 has 15 amino acids. Germline assignment: CDR1 DFQATT and CDR2 SNEGSKA (reference sequence). Trimming took 1 base from V and 10 from J, leaving 20 bases between them. This CDR3 reads CSARVGYREIGEQFF. The CDR3, as DNA: TGCAGTGCTAGAGTGGGGTACAGGGAAATAGGCGAGCAGTTCTTC.

This clonotype was counted at least ten times. The chain employs TRBV12-3 or TRBV12-4 and TRBJ2-1, with D unclear. V was cut by 2 bases and J by 7 bases, with 6 bases left in between. This CDR3 region has 12 residues. CDR3: CASSLFGNEQFF. The CDR3 bases are TGTGCCAGCAGTTTATTCGGGAATGAGCAGTTCTTC.

There are many counts of this clonotype. The gene calls are TRBV20-1 and TRBJ1-1, with D hard to call. V gave up 0 bases and J gave up 5 bases, with 13 bases separating them. CDR1 and CDR2 from the germline V gene are DFQATT and SNEGSKA (reference sequence). The CDR3 length is 14 residues. The CDR3 region has the DNA TGCAGTGCTAGAGATCGGCAGGCTTTAACTGAAGCTTTCTTT. Translating gives CSARDRQALTEAFF.

This clonotype appeared many times. This chain uses TRBV6-6 with TRBJ2-5; D possibly corresponds to TRBD2 (6 bases). The germline CDR1 and CDR2 sequences are MNHNY and SVGAGI (reference sequence). The V gene lost 0 bases and the J gene lost 4 bases, with 9 bases spanning the gap. CDR3 length: 14 residues. CDR3 bases: TGTGCCAGCAGTTACTCCGGGGGTGGAGAGACCCAGTACTTC. Translating it yields CASSYSGGGETQYF.

Many counts were recorded for this clonotype. The chain combines TRBV7-2 with TRBJ1-2; D uncertain. Germline V gives CDR1 SGHTA, CDR2 FQGNSA. Trimming took off 0 bases at V and 2 bases at J, with 7 bases between the two ends. The CDR3 contains 14 residues. The CDR3 sequence is CASSLARQNYGYTF. The DNA for the CDR3 is TGTGCCAGCAGCTTAGCGCGGCAAAACTATGGCTACACCTTC.

Concerning this clonotype itself: One junction end does not reproduce the germline sequence, and a read error may be involved. The chain joins TRBV3-1 to TRBJ2-4; 11 bases agree with TRBD2. The CDR3 spans 18 residues. In germline, CDR1 is LGHDT, CDR2 YNNKEL (reference sequence). CDR3 coding DNA: TGTGCCAGCAGCCAAGAAGTGACTAGCGGGGTAGCCAAAAAAATTCAGTACTTC. It encodes CASSQEVTSGVAKKIQYF.

This clonotype was counted many times. The genes are TRBV7-2 and TRBJ2-2, with D maybe TRBD2 (6 bases). The germline V and J ends were trimmed by 7 bases and 6 bases, with 12 bases remaining between them. The CDR3 has 13 residues. Germline V gives CDR1 SGHTA, CDR2 FQGNSA. This CDR3 reads CASTPGGPGELFF. CDR3 nucleotide sequence: TGTGCCAGCACCCCCGGAGGGCCCGGGGAGCTGTTTTTT.

In its sample, this clonotype was seen many times. V and J are TRBV25-1 and TRBJ2-5; D is possibly TRBD1 or TRBD2 (5 bases each). The CDR3 length is 16 residues. V lost 1 base, J lost 4 bases, and 16 bases lay in between. Germline lookup yields CDR1 MGHDK and CDR2 SYGVNS. Here the CDR3 DNA reads TGTGCCAGCAGTGAATGGATCGGGGCCGCGGTAGAGACCCAGTACTTC. Protein product: CASSEWIGAAVETQYF.